What follows are 27 T cell receptor beta chains derived from one specimen sequenced in a study of preoperative IRX-2 immunotherapy in early breast cancer. TCRdb's copy holds only in-frame clones and misses some; the assay was immunoSEQ multiplex PCR. The sample includes about 25,000 clones, 85% to 95% of them seen just once. The treatment was: preoperative locoregional IRX-2 cytokine immunotherapy. Sample: tumor tissue, taken after IRX-2 immunotherapy. The receptors originated from a human donor with breast cancer.

The chain couples TRBV2 to TRBJ2-1, with D possibly being TRBD1 or TRBD2 (7 bases each). The CDR3 is 14 amino acids. Trimming stripped 2 bases from V and 4 bases from J, with 9 bases between. The germline V gene has CDR1 SNHLY and CDR2 FYNNEI. CDR3 nucleotides: TGTGCCAGCAGTGAACAGGGGGGGTACAATGAGCAGTTCTTC. It codes for CASSEQGGYNEQFF. The full variable domain, completed using reference TRBV2 and TRBJ2-1, is EPEVTQTPSHQVTQMGQEVILRCVPISNHLYFYWYRQILGQKVEFLVSFYNNEISEKSEIFDDQFSVERPDGSNFTLKIRSTKLEDSAMYFCASSEQGGYNEQFFGPGTRLTVL.

This rearrangement joins TRBV5-4 to TRBJ1-6, with D unclear. V lost 6 bases and J lost 7, with 17 bases in between. The germline gives CDR1 SGHNT, CDR2 YYREEE (reference sequence). There are 15 residues in the CDR3. The CDR3 nucleotides are TGTGCCAGCACGGATGGCCGAGAATTAAATTCACCCCTCCACTTT. Amino acids: CASTDGRELNSPLHF.

This rearrangement joins TRBV6-4 to TRBJ2-3, with D perhaps assigned TRBD1 or TRBD2 (5 bases each). Per the germline V gene, CDR1 is MRHNA and CDR2 is SNTAGT. CDR3 size: 17 residues. The germline V and J ends were trimmed by 6 bases and 2 bases, with 21 bases remaining between them. CDR3: CASRLSGDLGPTDTQYF. The CDR3 bases are TGTGCCAGCAGGCTCTCCGGGGACCTAGGGCCCACAGATACGCAGTATTTT.

The chain has TRBV19 and TRBJ1-2; no firm D call. Germline V CDR1 and CDR2: LNHDA, SQIVND (reference sequence). CDR3 length: 12 amino acids. Deletions cut 3 bases from V and 8 bases from J, with 10 bases between. The CDR3: CASSIRDRGYTF. In nucleotides, the CDR3 is TGTGCCAGTAGTATTCGTGACCGAGGCTACACCTTC.

The chain employs TRBV5-8 and TRBJ2-7, with 9 bases lining up with TRBD2. Germline V gene lookup returns CDR1 SGHTS and CDR2 YDEGEE. This CDR3 comprises 14 residues. With V trimmed by 4 bases and J by 4 bases, 6 bases remained unmatched. CDR3 in amino acids: CASSLAGSKYEQYF. DNA for the CDR3: TGTGCCAGCAGCCTAGCGGGAAGCAAGTACGAGCAGTACTTC.

CDR3 in DNA: TGTGCCAGCAGCCTAGGGGGACCGGATAACTATGGCTACACCTTC. Its translation: CASSLGGPDNYGYTF. This chain uses TRBV4-2 with TRBJ1-2; D perhaps matches TRBD1 (6 bases). The CDR3 runs to 15 residues. CDR1 LGHNA and CDR2 YNFKEQ come from the germline V gene. V was shortened by 4 bases and J by 1 base, with 13 bases between the two germline ends.

J is TRBJ1-4 and V is TRBV5-1; D unresolved. Germline V gives CDR1 SGHRS, CDR2 YFSETQ. Trimming took off 5 bases at V and 5 bases at J, with 28 bases between the two ends. The CDR3 covers 19 residues. This CDR3 reads CASRRNYHGVGSNNEKLFF. Written as DNA, the CDR3 is TGCGCCAGCAGACGAAACTACCACGGCGTAGGTTCAAACAATGAAAAACTGTTTTTT.

The chain carries TRBV4-2 and TRBJ2-3; 10 bases are shared with TRBD2. Per the germline V gene, CDR1 is LGHNA and CDR2 is YNFKEQ. Trimming cost V 5 bases and J 5 bases; bases outside gene matches: 4. This CDR3 region has 14 residues. The CDR3 sequence is CASSEREGVDTQYF. In nucleotides, the CDR3 is TGTGCCAGCAGCGAGCGGGAGGGCGTAGATACGCAGTATTTT.

This sequence joins TRBV7-2 and TRBJ2-7; 10 bases align to TRBD1. Germline assignment: CDR1 SGHTA and CDR2 FQGNSA. After removal of 5 bases from V and 6 bases from J, the junction contained 10 bases not matched to a gene. This CDR3 has 15 residues. CDR3 nucleotide sequence: TGTGCCAGCAGCCCGGACAGGGGGAGTACTGGCGAGCAGTACTTC. As protein: CASSPDRGSTGEQYF.

The rearrangement uses TRBV10-3 and TRBJ2-5; D is uncertain. The CDR3 extends over 11 amino acids. CDR1 and CDR2 (germline): ENHRY, SYGVKD. V lost 6 bases and J lost 7, with 9 bases in between. The CDR3 here is CAISSSGTQYF. Written as DNA, the CDR3 is TGTGCCATCAGCTCGTCGGGGACCCAGTACTTC.

The rearrangement uses TRBV27 and TRBJ1-1, with D possibly being TRBD1 (5 bases). Germline V CDR1 and CDR2: MNHEY, SMNVEV (reference sequence). This CDR3 has 13 residues. V lost 5 bases and J lost 5, with 12 bases in between. In nucleotides, the CDR3 is TGTGCCAGCAGTCCCGGGACCTTGACTGAAGCTTTCTTT. The encoded protein is CASSPGTLTEAFF.

The chain couples TRBV7-2 to TRBJ2-7; perhaps D is TRBD1 or TRBD2 (7 bases each). V lost 5 bases, J lost 3 bases, and 14 bases lay in between. Germline loops: CDR1 SGHTA, CDR2 FQGNSA. This CDR3 region has 14 residues. This CDR3 is CASSQGGGYYEQYF. The CDR3 nucleotides are TGTGCCAGCAGCCAGGGGGGGGGTTACTACGAGCAGTACTTC.

The chain links TRBV7-9 to TRBJ1-5; D is possibly TRBD1 (6 bases). CDR1 and CDR2 (germline): SEHNR, FQNEAQ (reference sequence). The CDR3 has 13 residues. The V end lost 6 bases, the J end lost 5 bases, and 11 bases lay between the germline ends. The CDR3 region has the DNA TGTGCCAGCAGTAACAGGGACCATCAGCCCCAGCATTTT. As protein: CASSNRDHQPQHF.

The V gene is TRBV7-2, the J gene TRBJ2-7; no reliable D call. The germline gives CDR1 SGHTA, CDR2 FQGNSA. The CDR3 is 12 amino acids. V lost 0 bases to trimming and J lost 5 bases, with 5 bases between them. DNA for the CDR3: TGTGCCAGCAGCTTAGCGCGCAACGAGCAGTACTTC. Protein product: CASSLARNEQYF.

This rearrangement joins TRBV4-1 to TRBJ1-4, with 8 nucleotides matching TRBD1. Germline CDR1 reads MGHRA; CDR2 reads YSYEKL. The V and J ends lost 4 bases and 1 base, in that order; junction bases with no gene match: 2. CDR3 length: 15 amino acids. Here the CDR3 DNA reads TGCGCCAGCAGCCGAGGGACAGGAACTAATGAAAAACTGTTTTTT. Protein sequence: CASSRGTGTNEKLFF.

The V call is TRBV30, the J call TRBJ2-3; no clear D. Germline V lookup: CDR1 GTSNPN, CDR2 SVGIG (reference sequence). V lost 1 base and J lost 11, with 13 bases in between. There are 12 residues in the CDR3. Here the CDR3 DNA reads TGTGCCTGGAGTGATCCTCGACGACTGCAGTATTTT. It encodes CAWSDPRRLQYF.

The rearrangement joins TRBV18 to TRBJ2-5; D is uncertain. Germline CDR1 and CDR2: KGHSH and LQKENI. V was pared by 0 bases and J by 2 bases, with 10 bases between. This CDR3 comprises 15 residues. The chain's CDR3 is CASSPPPTRQETQYF. The CDR3 DNA follows: TGTGCCAGCTCACCACCGCCCACGAGGCAAGAGACCCAGTACTTC.

The chain couples TRBV7-6 to TRBJ1-2, with 8 bases that match TRBD1. Unmatched junction bases numbered 8, after V lost 0 bases and J lost 8 bases. CDR1 and CDR2 from the germline V gene are SGHVS and FNYEAQ. The length of the CDR3 is 15 residues. Written as DNA, the CDR3 is TGTGCCAGCAGCTTAGCGGGGGAGACAGGGGAAGGCTACACCTTC. Translation: CASSLAGETGEGYTF.

This chain links TRBV11-3 with TRBJ2-1; TRBD2 matches 14 bases. There are 18 residues in the CDR3. The germline gives CDR1 SGHNT, CDR2 YENEEA. J gave up 6 bases and V 3 bases, and 10 bases lay outside the gene matches. CDR3 region: CASSLGLTSGRAGNEQFF. The DNA of the CDR3 is TGTGCCAGCAGCTTGGGGTTGACTAGCGGGAGGGCGGGCAATGAGCAGTTCTTC.

This rearrangement joins TRBV5-1 to TRBJ2-1, with TRBD2 matching 7 bases. Germline loops: CDR1 SGHRS, CDR2 YFSETQ. J was trimmed by 2 bases and V by 6 bases; bases with no gene match: 5. This CDR3 has 14 amino acids. The CDR3 nucleotides read TGCGCCAGCACTTGGGGGGGGGCCTACAATGAGCAGTTCTTC. Residues: CASTWGGAYNEQFF. Filled out from reference TRBV5-1 and TRBJ2-1, the complete variable domain reads KAGVTQTPRYLIKTRGQQVTLSCSPISGHRSVSWYQQTPGQGLQFLFEYFSETQRNKGNFPGRFSGRQFSNSRSEMNVSTLELGDSALYLCASTWGGAYNEQFFGPGTRLTVL.

Only one count was recorded for this clone. The chain joins TRBV6-5 to TRBJ1-5; tentative D call: TRBD1 (6 bases). Germline CDR1 reads MNHEY; CDR2 reads SVGAGI. Trimming stripped 5 bases from V and 9 bases from J, with 20 bases between. The CDR3 totals 15 residues. The CDR3 reads CASSPTDSGIRPQHF. The CDR3, as DNA: TGTGCCAGCAGTCCGACGGACAGCGGGATAAGGCCCCAGCATTTT.

The genes are TRBV4-1 and TRBJ1-5; D is uncertain. V lost 1 base, J lost 1 base, and 5 bases lay in between. The CDR3 is 14 amino acids. Germline CDR1 MGHRA, CDR2 YSYEKL. The chain's CDR3 is CASSQVGSNQPQHF. In DNA, the CDR3 is TGCGCCAGCAGCCAAGTTGGGAGCAATCAGCCCCAGCATTTT.

The chain has TRBV9 and TRBJ2-1; 10 positions match TRBD2. Germline V gene data show CDR1 as SGDLS and CDR2 as YYNGEE. CDR3 length equals 15 residues. With 5 bases clipped from V and 3 bases from J, the junction kept 5 bases outside the gene matches. CDR3 bases: TGTGCCAGCAGTTTTAGCGGGGGGTACTACAATGAGCAGTTCTTC. This gives the protein CASSFSGGYYNEQFF.

The genes are TRBV7-9 and TRBJ2-2, with D unclear. Germline lookup yields CDR1 SEHNR and CDR2 FQNEAQ (reference sequence). This CDR3 region has 14 residues. V lost 7 bases, J lost 0 bases, and 9 bases lay in between. DNA of the CDR3: TGTGCCAGCAAACTTGGATCGAACACCGGGGAGCTGTTTTTT. Translated: CASKLGSNTGELFF.

This chain connects TRBV30 to TRBJ1-5; TRBD1 is a possible D gene (5 bases). The CDR3 runs to 15 residues. The V gene's germline CDR1 is GTSNPN and CDR2 SVGIG (reference sequence). CDR3 region: CVQRLGVCGNQPQHF. CDR3 coding DNA: TGTGTCCAAAGACTGGGGGTATGTGGCAATCAGCCCCAGCATTTT.

The rearrangement joins TRBV6-5 to TRBJ2-7; possibly TRBD2 for D (5 bases). Looked up from germline, CDR1 is MNHEY and CDR2 is SVGAGI. This CDR3 contains 15 residues. V dropped 8 bases and J dropped 2 bases, with 19 bases sitting between them. The CDR3 coding sequence is TGTGCCAGCTCTAATAGGGCGACGGGGACCTACGAGCAGTACTTC. Its protein product is CASSNRATGTYEQYF.

In the case of this clone: An end of the junction differs from the germline gene, which may be a read error. The chain uses TRBV7-2 and TRBJ1-5; weak D call: TRBD1 (6 bases). Germline-derived CDR1 and CDR2 are SGHTA and FQGNSA. This CDR3 is 14 amino acids long. This CDR3 is CASSLAGGNQPQHF. The CDR3 DNA reads TGTGCCAGCAGCCTAGCAGGGGGCAATCAGCCCCAGCATTTT. Using reference TRBV7-2 and TRBJ1-5 for the parts outside the CDR3, the full variable domain is GAGVSQSPSNKVTEKGKDVELRCDPISGHTALYWYRQSLGQGLEFLIYFQGNSAPDKSGLPSDRFSAERTGGSVSTLTIQRTQQEDSAVYLCASSLAGGNQPQHFGDGTRLSIL.